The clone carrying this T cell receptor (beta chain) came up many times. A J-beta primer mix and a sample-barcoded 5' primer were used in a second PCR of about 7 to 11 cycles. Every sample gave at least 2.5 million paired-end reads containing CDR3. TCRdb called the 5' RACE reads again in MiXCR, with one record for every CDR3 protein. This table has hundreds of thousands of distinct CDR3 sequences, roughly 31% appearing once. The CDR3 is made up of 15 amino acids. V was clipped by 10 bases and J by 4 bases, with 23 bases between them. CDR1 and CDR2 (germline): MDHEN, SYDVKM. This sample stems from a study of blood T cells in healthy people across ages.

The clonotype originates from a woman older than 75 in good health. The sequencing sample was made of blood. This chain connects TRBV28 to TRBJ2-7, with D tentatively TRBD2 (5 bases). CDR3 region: CAIRDSDGKRYEQYF. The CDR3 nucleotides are TGTGCCATCCGGGATTCAGACGGGAAGAGGTACGAGCAGTACTTC.